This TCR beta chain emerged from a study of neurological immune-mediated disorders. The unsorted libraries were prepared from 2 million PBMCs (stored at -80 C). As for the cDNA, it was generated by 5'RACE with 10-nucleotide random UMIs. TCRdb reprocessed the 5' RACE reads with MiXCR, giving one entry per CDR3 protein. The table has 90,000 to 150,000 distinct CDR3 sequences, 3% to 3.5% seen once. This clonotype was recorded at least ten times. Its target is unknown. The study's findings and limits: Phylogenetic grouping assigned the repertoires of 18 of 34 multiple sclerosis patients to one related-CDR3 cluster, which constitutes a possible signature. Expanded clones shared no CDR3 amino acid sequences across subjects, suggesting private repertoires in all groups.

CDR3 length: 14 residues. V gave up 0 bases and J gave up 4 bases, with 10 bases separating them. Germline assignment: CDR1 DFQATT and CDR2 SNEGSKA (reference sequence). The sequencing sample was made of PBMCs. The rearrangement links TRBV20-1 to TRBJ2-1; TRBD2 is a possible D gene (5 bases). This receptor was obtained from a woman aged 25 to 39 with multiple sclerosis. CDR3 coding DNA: TGCAGTGCTAGAGATAGGTGGACTTACAATGAGCAGTTCTTC. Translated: CSARDRWTYNEQFF.